This entry lists 2 T cell receptor beta chains sequenced from one sample in a study of Graves' ophthalmopathy and Graves' hyperthyroidism. The authors amplified TCR beta CDR3 regions, and they did so from RNA transcripts for repertoire sequencing. HTBI-primed RT-PCR formed the first round, and a multiplex PCR formed the second. TCRdb recomputed calls from the multiplex PCR reads with MiXCR, one row per CDR3 protein. The data hold more than 1,000,000 distinct CDR3 sequences, with about 35% observed a single time. Sequences were obtained from peripheral blood or thyroid tissue (not recorded which). Receptor source: an adult man with Graves' hyperthyroidism.

This clonotype was detected ten times or more. This chain joins TRBV7-9 and TRBJ1-4, with D possibly TRBD1 on 6 matching bases. The germline CDR1 and CDR2 sequences are SEHNR and FQNEAQ (reference sequence). The CDR3 is 14 amino acids. V was cut by 5 bases and J by 3 bases, with 10 bases left in between. The chain's CDR3 is CASSLTGSNEKLFF. The CDR3 DNA reads as TGTGCCAGCAGCCTGACAGGATCTAATGAAAAACTGTTTTTT.

The V and J genes are TRBV5-1 and TRBJ2-2, with D perhaps given as TRBD1 or TRBD2 (5 bases each). CDR1 and CDR2 from the germline V gene are SGHRS and YFSETQ. The ends were cut back, 2 bases at V and 5 bases at J, with 22 bases in the middle. The CDR3 loop spans 18 amino acids. The CDR3 is CASSFLGTVSTGTGELFF. The CDR3 nucleotides are TGCGCCAGCAGCTTTTTAGGGACGGTGTCTACTGGGACCGGGGAGCTGTTTTTT.